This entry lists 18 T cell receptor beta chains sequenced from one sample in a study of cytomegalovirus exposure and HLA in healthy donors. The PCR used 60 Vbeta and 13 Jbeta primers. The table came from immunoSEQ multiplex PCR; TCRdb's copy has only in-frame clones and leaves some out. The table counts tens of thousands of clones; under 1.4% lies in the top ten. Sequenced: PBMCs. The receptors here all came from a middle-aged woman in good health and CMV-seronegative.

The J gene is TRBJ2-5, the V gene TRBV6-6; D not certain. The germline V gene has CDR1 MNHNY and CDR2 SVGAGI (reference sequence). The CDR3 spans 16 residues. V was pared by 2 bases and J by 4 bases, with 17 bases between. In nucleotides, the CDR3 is TGTGCCAGCAGTTACCACCAGAACCCACCCAGAGAGACCCAGTACTTC. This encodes CASSYHQNPPRETQYF.

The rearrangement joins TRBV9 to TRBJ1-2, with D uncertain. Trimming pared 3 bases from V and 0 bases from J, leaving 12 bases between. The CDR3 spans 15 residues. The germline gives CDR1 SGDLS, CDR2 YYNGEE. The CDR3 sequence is CASSEAAQANYGYTF. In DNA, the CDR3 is TGTGCCAGCAGCGAGGCCGCGCAGGCTAACTATGGCTACACCTTC.

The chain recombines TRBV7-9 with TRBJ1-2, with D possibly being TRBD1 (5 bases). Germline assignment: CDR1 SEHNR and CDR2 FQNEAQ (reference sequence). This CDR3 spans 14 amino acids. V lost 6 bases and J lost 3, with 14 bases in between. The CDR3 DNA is TGTGCCAGCAGACCCGCAGGGCCGGACTATGGCTACACCTTC. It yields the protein CASRPAGPDYGYTF.

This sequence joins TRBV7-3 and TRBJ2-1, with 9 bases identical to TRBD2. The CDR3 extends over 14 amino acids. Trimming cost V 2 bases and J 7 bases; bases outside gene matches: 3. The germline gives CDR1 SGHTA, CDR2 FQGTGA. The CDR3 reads CASSLAGGWNEQFF. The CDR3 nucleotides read TGTGCCAGCAGCTTAGCGGGAGGGTGGAATGAGCAGTTCTTC.

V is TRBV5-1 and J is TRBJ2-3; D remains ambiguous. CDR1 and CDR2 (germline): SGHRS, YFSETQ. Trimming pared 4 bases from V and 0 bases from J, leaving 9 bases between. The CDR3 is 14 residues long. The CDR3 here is CASSQLYSTDTQYF. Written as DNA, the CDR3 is TGCGCCAGCAGCCAACTTTATAGCACAGATACGCAGTATTTT.

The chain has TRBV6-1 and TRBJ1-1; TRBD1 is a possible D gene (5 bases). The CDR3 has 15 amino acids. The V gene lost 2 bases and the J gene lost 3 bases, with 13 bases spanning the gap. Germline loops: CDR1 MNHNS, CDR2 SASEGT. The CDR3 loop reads CASSENPGQDTEAFF. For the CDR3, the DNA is TGTGCCAGCAGTGAAAACCCAGGGCAAGACACTGAAGCTTTCTTT.

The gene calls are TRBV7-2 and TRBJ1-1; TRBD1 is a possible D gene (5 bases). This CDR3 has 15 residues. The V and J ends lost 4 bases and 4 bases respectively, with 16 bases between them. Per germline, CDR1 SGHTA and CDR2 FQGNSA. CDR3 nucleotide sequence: TGTGCCAGCAGCTCATCCAGGTGGGGCAGCACTGAAGCTTTCTTT. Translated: CASSSSRWGSTEAFF.

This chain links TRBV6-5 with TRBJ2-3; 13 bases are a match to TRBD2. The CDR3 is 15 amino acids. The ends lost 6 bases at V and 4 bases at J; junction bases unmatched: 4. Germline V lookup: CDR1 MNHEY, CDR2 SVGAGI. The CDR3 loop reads CASSSGLAGADTQYF. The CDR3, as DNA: TGTGCCAGCAGCTCCGGACTAGCGGGAGCAGATACGCAGTATTTT.

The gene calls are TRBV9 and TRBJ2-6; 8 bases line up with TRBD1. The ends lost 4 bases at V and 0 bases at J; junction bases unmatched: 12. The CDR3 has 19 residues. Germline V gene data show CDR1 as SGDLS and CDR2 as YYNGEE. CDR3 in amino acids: CASSPRTGPSISGANVLTF. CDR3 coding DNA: TGTGCCAGCAGCCCCCGGACAGGGCCATCAATCTCTGGGGCCAACGTCCTGACTTTC.

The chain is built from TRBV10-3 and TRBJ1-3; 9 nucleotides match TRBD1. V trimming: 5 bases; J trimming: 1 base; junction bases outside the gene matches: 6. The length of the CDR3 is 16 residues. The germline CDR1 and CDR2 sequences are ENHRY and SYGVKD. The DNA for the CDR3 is TGTGCCATCAGTAAGAGACAGGGGGAGTCTGGAAACACCATATATTTT. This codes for CAISKRQGESGNTIYF.

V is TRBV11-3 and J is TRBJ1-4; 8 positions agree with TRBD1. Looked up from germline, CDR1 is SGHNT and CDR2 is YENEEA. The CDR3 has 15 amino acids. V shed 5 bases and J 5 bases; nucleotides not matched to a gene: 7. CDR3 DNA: TGTGCCAGCAGCCCCGGGACAGGAGAAAATGAAAAACTGTTTTTT. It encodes CASSPGTGENEKLFF. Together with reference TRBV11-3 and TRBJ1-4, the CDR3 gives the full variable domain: EAGVVQSPRYKIIEKKQPVAFWCNPISGHNTLYWYLQNLGQGPELLIRYENEEAVDDSQLPKDRFSAERLKGVDSTLKIQPAELGDSAVYLCASSPGTGENEKLFFGSGTQLSVL.

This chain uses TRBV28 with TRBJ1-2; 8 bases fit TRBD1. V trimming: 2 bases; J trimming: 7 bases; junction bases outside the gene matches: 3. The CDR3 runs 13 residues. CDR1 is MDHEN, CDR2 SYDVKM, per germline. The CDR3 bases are TGTGCCAGCAGTTTAGACAGGGGATCTGGCTACACCTTC. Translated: CASSLDRGSGYTF.

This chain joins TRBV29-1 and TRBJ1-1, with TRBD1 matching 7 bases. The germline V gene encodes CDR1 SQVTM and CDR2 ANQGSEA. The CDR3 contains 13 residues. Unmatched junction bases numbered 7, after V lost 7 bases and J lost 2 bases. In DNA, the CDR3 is TGCAGCGCTATTCGGGACAGAAACACTGAAGCTTTCTTT. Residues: CSAIRDRNTEAFF.

DNA for the CDR3: TGCAGCGTTGAGCCCTATACGACAGATACGCAGTATTTT. This sequence encodes CSVEPYTTDTQYF. The genes are TRBV29-1 and TRBJ2-3, with D uncertain. V was shortened by 3 bases and J by 3 bases, with 10 bases between the two germline ends. This CDR3 contains 13 residues. Germline CDR1 reads SQVTM; CDR2 reads ANQGSEA.

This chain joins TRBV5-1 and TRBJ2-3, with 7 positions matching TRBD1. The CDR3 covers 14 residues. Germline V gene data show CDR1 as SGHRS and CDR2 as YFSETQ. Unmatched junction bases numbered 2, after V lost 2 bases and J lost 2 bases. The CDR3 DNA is TGCGCCAGCAGCTTAGGACAGGACACAGATACGCAGTATTTT. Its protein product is CASSLGQDTDTQYF.

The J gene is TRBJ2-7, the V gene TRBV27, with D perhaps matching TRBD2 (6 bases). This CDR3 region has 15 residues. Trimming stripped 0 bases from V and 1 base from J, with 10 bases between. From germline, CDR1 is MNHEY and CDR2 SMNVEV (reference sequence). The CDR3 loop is CASSLSWDSSYEQYF. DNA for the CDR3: TGTGCCAGCAGTTTATCCTGGGACTCATCCTACGAGCAGTACTTC.

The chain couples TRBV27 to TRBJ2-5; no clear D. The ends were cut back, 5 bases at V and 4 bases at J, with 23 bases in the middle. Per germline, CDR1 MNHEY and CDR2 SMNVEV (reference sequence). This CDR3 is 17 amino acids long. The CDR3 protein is CASSPGTVSLRLETQYF. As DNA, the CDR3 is TGTGCCAGCAGTCCAGGCACCGTCTCTTTAAGGTTAGAGACCCAGTACTTC.

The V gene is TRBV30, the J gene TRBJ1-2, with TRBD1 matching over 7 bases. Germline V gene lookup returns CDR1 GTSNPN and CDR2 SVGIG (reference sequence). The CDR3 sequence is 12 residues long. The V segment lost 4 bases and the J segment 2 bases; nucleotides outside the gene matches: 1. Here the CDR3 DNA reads TGTGCCTGGATGGACAGGAACTATGGCTACACCTTC. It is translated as CAWMDRNYGYTF.